Only a few counts were recorded for the clone carrying this TCR beta chain. These data originate in a study of T cells after yellow fever vaccination. Across the study: Preparation of fractions with low cell numbers was performed using SMART-Seq v4 Ultra Low Input.

V was clipped by 8 bases and J by 0 bases; unmatched bases: 4. The CDR3 spans 15 residues. Germline CDR1 SGHAT, CDR2 FQNNGV. By 5'RACE template switching, TCR cDNA was produced, with a universal primer site and UMIs added in the process. Each CDR3 protein gets one entry after TCRdb re-called the 5' RACE reads with MiXCR. The sample comprises some 290,000 distinct CDR3 sequences, about 10% of which are singletons, and about 3.5% rests with the top ten. This chain links TRBV11-2 with TRBJ2-6; 7 bases map to TRBD2. The receptor was isolated from a man younger than 35 who received the YFV17D yellow fever vaccine. The material was CD4+ T cells sorted from PBMCs, obtained 45 days after the yellow fever booster vaccination. This CDR3 is CASGRASSGANVLTF. As DNA, the CDR3 is TGTGCCAGCGGGAGGGCCTCCTCTGGGGCCAACGTCCTGACTTTC.